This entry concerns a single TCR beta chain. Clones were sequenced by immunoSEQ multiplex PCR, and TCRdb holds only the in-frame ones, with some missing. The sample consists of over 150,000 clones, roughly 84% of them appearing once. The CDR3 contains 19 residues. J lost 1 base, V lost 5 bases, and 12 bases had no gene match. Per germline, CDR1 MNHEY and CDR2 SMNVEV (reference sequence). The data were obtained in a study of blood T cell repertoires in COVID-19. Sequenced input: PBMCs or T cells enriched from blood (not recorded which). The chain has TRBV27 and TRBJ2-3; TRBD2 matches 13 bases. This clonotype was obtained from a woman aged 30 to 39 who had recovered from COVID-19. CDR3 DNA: TGTGCCAGCAGTCCCCGTTGGACTAGCGGGAGAGGTGGCACAGATACGCAGTATTTT. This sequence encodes CASSPRWTSGRGGTDTQYF.